The clone carrying this T cell receptor (beta chain) was detected only a few times. Germline-derived CDR1 and CDR2 are MNHNY and SVGAGI (reference sequence). Trimming at V came to 7 bases and at J to 2 bases, leaving 6 bases not matched to a gene. CDR3 size: 14 residues. This sample stems from a study of blood T cell repertoires in COVID-19. Overall study context: Material from acute and convalescent COVID-19 was sourced from the United States, Italy and Spain. Sources were T cells, B-cell-depleted T cells, or PBMCs; the material itself was cDNA or gDNA.

Original processing notes: How many nucleated cells were present was estimated from reference gene primer amplification. Here immunoSEQ multiplex PCR was the method, and the copy in TCRdb shows in-frame clones only, minus some. That table supplies the V and J calls and clone size; D and trimming were determined from the DNA. The sample yields under 300,000 clones, around 81% seen once. The V gene is TRBV6-6, the J gene TRBJ2-7, with 9 bases lining up with TRBD1. The receptor's source is a woman aged 55 to 70 with active or convalescent COVID-19. Material: peripheral blood. The CDR3 coding sequence is TGTGCCAGCACCTTCACAGGGGGCCCCTACGAGCAGTACTTC. Amino acid sequence: CASTFTGGPYEQYF.